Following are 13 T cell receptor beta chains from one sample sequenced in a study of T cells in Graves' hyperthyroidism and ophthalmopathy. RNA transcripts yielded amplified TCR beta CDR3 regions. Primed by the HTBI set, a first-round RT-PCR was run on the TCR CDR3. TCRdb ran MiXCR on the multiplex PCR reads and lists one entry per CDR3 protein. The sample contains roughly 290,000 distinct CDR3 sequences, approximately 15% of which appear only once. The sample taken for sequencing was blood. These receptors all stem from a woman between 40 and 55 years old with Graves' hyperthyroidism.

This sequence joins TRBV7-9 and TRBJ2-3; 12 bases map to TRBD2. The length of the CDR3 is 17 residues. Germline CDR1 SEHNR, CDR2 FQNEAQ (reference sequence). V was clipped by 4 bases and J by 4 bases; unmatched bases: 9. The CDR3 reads CASSSGLAGRLSDTQYF. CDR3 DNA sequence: TGTGCCAGCAGCTCCGGACTAGCGGGAAGATTGTCAGATACGCAGTATTTT.

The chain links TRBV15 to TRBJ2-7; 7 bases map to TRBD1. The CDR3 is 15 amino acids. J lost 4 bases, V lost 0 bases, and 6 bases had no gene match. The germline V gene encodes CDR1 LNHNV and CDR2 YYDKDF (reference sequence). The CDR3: CATSRERGGVYEQYF. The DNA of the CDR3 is TGTGCCACCAGCAGAGAGAGAGGGGGCGTTTACGAGCAGTACTTC.

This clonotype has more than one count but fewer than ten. CDR3 DNA sequence: TGTGCCATCAGTGCCTCGGCCGGGACAGCTAGCTCTGGGGCCAACGTCCTGACTTTC. Encoded protein: CAISASAGTASSGANVLTF. J is TRBJ2-6 and V is TRBV10-3; 7 bases agree with TRBD1. With V trimmed by 4 bases and J by 0 bases, 12 bases remained unmatched. The CDR3 is 19 residues long. Germline V gene lookup returns CDR1 ENHRY and CDR2 SYGVKD.

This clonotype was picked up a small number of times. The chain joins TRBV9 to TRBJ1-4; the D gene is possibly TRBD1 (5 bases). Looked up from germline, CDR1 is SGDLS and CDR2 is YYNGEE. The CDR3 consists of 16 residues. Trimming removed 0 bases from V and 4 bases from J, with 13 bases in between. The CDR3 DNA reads TGTGCCAGCAGCGTAGAGGGGACGGGCGTTAATGAAAAACTGTTTTTT. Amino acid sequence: CASSVEGTGVNEKLFF.

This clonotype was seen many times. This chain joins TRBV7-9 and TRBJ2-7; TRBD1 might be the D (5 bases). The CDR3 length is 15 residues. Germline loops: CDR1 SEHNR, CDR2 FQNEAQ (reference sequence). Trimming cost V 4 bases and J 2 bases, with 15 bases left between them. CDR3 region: CASSSQGLRPYEQYF. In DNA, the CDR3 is TGTGCCAGCAGCTCTCAGGGTTTGAGGCCCTACGAGCAGTACTTC.

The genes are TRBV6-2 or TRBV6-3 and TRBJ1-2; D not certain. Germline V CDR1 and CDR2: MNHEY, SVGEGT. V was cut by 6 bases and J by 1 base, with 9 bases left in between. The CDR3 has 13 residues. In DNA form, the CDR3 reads TGTGCCAGCAGACCAAGTGGTAACTATGGCTACACCTTC. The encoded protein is CASRPSGNYGYTF.

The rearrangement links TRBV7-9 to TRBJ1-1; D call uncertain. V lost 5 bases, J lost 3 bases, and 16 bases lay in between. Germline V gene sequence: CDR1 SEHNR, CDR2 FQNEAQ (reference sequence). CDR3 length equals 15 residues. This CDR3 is CASSPGGGWDTEAFF. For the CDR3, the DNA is TGTGCCAGCAGCCCGGGAGGAGGGTGGGACACTGAAGCTTTCTTT.

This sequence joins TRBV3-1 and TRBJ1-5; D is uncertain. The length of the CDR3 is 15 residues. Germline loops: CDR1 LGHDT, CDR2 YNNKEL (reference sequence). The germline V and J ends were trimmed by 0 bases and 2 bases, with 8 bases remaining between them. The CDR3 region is CASSQDPTGNQPQHF. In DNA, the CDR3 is TGTGCCAGCAGCCAAGATCCGACGGGCAATCAGCCCCAGCATTTT.

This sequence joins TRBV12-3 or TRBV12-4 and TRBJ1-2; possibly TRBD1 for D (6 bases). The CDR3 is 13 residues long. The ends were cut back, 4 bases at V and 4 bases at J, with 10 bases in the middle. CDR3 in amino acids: CASSSGTLYGYTF. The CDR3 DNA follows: TGTGCCAGCAGTTCGGGGACACTCTATGGCTACACCTTC.

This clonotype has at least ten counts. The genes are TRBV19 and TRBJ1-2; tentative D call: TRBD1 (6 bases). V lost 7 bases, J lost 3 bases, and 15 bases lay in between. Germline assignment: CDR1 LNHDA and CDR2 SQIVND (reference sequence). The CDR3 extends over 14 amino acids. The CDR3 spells CASKVGAGDYGYTF. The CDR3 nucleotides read TGTGCCAGTAAAGTGGGGGCTGGAGACTATGGCTACACCTTC.

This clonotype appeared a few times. The DNA of the CDR3 is TGTGCCAGCAGCCAAGATCCGGACAGGGAGCGTTCACCCCTCCACTTT. This codes for CASSQDPDRERSPLHF. This rearrangement joins TRBV4-2 to TRBJ1-6; TRBD1 aligns across 8 bases. Germline CDR1 is LGHNA and CDR2 is YNFKEQ. This CDR3 has 16 residues. With 0 bases clipped from V and 9 bases from J, the junction kept 7 bases outside the gene matches.

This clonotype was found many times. CDR3 loop: CASSWGPSNQPQHF. The DNA of the CDR3 is TGTGCCAGCAGTTGGGGGCCGAGCAATCAGCCCCAGCATTTT. This chain connects TRBV27 to TRBJ1-5; a weak D match, TRBD1 (6 bases). V was clipped by 4 bases and J by 1 base, with 8 bases between them. CDR1 is MNHEY and CDR2 is SMNVEV in the germline V gene (reference sequence). This CDR3 has 14 residues.

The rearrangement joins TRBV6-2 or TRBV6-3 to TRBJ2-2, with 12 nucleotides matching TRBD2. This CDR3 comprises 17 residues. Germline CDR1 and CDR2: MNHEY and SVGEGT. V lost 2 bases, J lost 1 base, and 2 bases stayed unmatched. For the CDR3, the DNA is TGTGCCAGCAGTTACCAACTAGCGGGAGGGAACACCGGGGAGCTGTTTTTT. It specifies CASSYQLAGGNTGELFF.